At least ten counts were recorded for the clone carrying this TCR beta chain. Profiling of TCR beta VDJ combinations and CDR3 sequences used genomic DNA as template. A single record per CDR3 protein comes from TCRdb applying MiXCR to the reads. The sample has 150,000 to 200,000 distinct CDR3 sequences, about three fifths seen once. This sample was taken from a study of CD8+CD57+ T cells in acquired aplastic anemia. The sequenced sample was sorted CD4+, CD8+, or CD8+CD57+ T cells (not recorded which) from PBMCs. This receptor was taken from a human donor in good health.

The chain's CDR3 is CSVVANQETQYF. The CDR3, as DNA: TGCAGCGTTGTAGCGAATCAAGAGACCCAGTACTTC. This sequence joins TRBV29-1 and TRBJ2-5; the D gene is possibly TRBD2 (5 bases). V lost 4 bases to trimming and J lost 2 bases, with 8 bases between them. The CDR3 length is 12 residues. CDR1 and CDR2 from the germline V gene are SQVTM and ANQGSEA.